The sequence of this T cell receptor beta chain was determined in a study of blood T cell repertoires in COVID-19. About the research overall: Samples came from the United States, Italy and Spain, spanning acute and convalescent COVID-19. From T cells, B-cell-depleted T cells, or PBMCs came the material, which was cDNA or gDNA.

This clone was recorded only once. The same CDR3 can be traced to other DNA sequences in this sample. Original handling: Counts of nucleated cells, estimated from reference gene primer amplification, were obtained. Method: immunoSEQ multiplex PCR; TCRdb's copy keeps in-frame clones and lacks some. V, J and clone size are taken as reported in that table, and D and trimming were inferred from the DNA itself. The sample carries 170,000 or so clones, about four fifths recorded once. Germline values: CDR1 SGHAT, CDR2 FQDESV (reference sequence). CDR3 length equals 16 residues. J gave up 5 bases and V 5 bases, and 11 bases lay outside the gene matches.

The sequence was obtained from a man between 18 and 29 years old with active or convalescent COVID-19. This rearrangement joins TRBV11-1 to TRBJ2-5; 10 positions match TRBD2. The sample consisted of peripheral blood. CDR3 protein: CASSAGLARLPETQYF. The CDR3, as DNA: TGTGCCAGCAGCGCGGGACTAGCGCGACTTCCGGAGACCCAGTACTTC.